One and the same sample provided the 12 T cell receptor beta chains below, sequenced in a study of T cell responses to AZD1222 COVID-19 vaccine (dated by TCRdb to the early 2020s). In the paper's terms, the time point label means: baseline before first vaccination. The library was built by means of the immunoSEQ multiplex PCR assay. This immuneACCESS table, as held by TCRdb, lists in-frame sequences with V and J called but not all clones. Of the missing ones, under half trace to an unresolved V gene in checked studies; the others have no known cause. In this sample the table shows about 130,000 clones, 88% of which occur a single time. The ten largest clonotypes hold about 8.3% of the sample. Source: peripheral blood, taken on day 0 of AZD1222 vaccination. Receptors originate from an adult in good health.

This clone was observed a handful of times. The V call is TRBV6-2 or TRBV6-3, the J call TRBJ2-7; 11 bases align to TRBD2. The J segment lost 1 base and the V segment lost 2 bases, leaving 7 bases of the junction unmatched. Germline assignment: CDR1 MNHEY and CDR2 SVGEGT. This CDR3 is built from 17 residues. The CDR3 protein is CASSYGVAGGLSYEQYF. The DNA of the CDR3 is TGTGCCAGCAGTTACGGGGTAGCGGGAGGGCTATCCTACGAGCAGTACTTC.

The chain recombines TRBV5-1 with TRBJ2-2; D remains unclear. The CDR3 length is 14 residues. Germline CDR1 is SGHRS and CDR2 is YFSETQ. Trimming took off 0 bases at V and 1 base at J, with 4 bases between the two ends. The CDR3 sequence: CASSLGGNTGELFF. The CDR3 nucleotides read TGCGCCAGCAGCTTGGGAGGGAACACCGGGGAGCTGTTTTTT.

The V call is TRBV7-8, the J call TRBJ1-5; 8 positions match TRBD1. V shed 5 bases and J 4 bases; nucleotides not matched to a gene: 10. The CDR3 runs to 16 residues. The germline CDR1 and CDR2 sequences are SGHVS and FQNEAQ. DNA for the CDR3: TGTGCCAGCAGCGCGGACAGGGATACTAGAAATCAGCCCCAGCATTTT. Its translation: CASSADRDTRNQPQHF. Full variable domain (rest looked up from reference TRBV7-8 and TRBJ1-5): GAGVSQSPRYKVAKRGQDVALRCDPISGHVSLFWYQQALGQGPEFLTYFQNEAQLDKSGLPSDRFFAERPEGSVSTLKIQRTQQEDSAVYLCASSADRDTRNQPQHFGDGTRLSIL.

The chain has TRBV30 and TRBJ1-6; TRBD1 is a possible D gene (5 bases). CDR1 GTSNPN and CDR2 SVGIG come from the germline V gene (reference sequence). V lost 0 bases, J lost 14 bases, and 17 bases lay in between. The CDR3 has 14 amino acids. The CDR3 spells CAWSVQDWGVALHF. DNA for the CDR3: TGTGCCTGGAGTGTACAGGACTGGGGTGTGGCCCTCCACTTT.

The genes are TRBV5-1 and TRBJ1-3, with TRBD1 matching over 7 bases. V gave up 4 bases and J gave up 0 bases; unmatched junction bases: 4. CDR1 SGHRS and CDR2 YFSETQ come from the germline V gene. The CDR3 contains 15 residues. The CDR3 coding sequence is TGCGCCAGCAGCGAGGGGGCCAGCTCTGGAAACACCATATATTTT. Its translation: CASSEGASSGNTIYF.

The V and J genes are TRBV3-1 (or the pseudogene TRBV3-2) and TRBJ2-2, with D possibly TRBD1 on 6 matching bases. The CDR3 contains 16 residues. The V and J ends lost 8 bases and 1 base respectively, with 17 bases between them. The germline V gene encodes CDR1 LGHDT and CDR2 YNNKEL (reference sequence). The CDR3 sequence is CASRPWAGENTGELFF. The CDR3, as DNA: TGTGCCAGCCGCCCTTGGGCAGGGGAGAACACCGGGGAGCTGTTTTTT.

The chain recombines TRBV5-4 with TRBJ1-1, with D hard to call. Trimming took 4 bases from V and 6 from J, leaving 19 bases between them. CDR1 and CDR2 (germline): SGHNT, YYREEE (reference sequence). CDR3 size: 15 residues. CDR3 sequence reads: CASSTETHVVAEAFF. The CDR3 nucleotides are TGTGCCAGCAGCACAGAAACCCATGTAGTCGCTGAAGCTTTCTTT.

The chain recombines TRBV19 with TRBJ2-2; TRBD2 matches at 10 bases. The CDR3 extends over 16 amino acids. In germline, CDR1 is LNHDA, CDR2 SQIVND (reference sequence). J lost 7 bases, V lost 2 bases, and 7 bases had no gene match. The CDR3 reads CASSIKSGRAVGELFF. The CDR3 bases are TGTGCCAGTAGTATAAAAAGCGGGAGGGCCGTCGGGGAGCTGTTTTTT.

The chain recombines TRBV27 with TRBJ1-2; D remains unclear. This CDR3 has 15 amino acids. V was clipped by 6 bases and J by 2 bases, with 16 bases between them. Germline CDR1 is MNHEY and CDR2 is SMNVEV (reference sequence). CDR3 region: CASRSSGGSNYGYTF. The CDR3 DNA is TGTGCCAGCAGATCCAGTGGAGGGTCCAACTATGGCTACACCTTC.

The V and J genes are TRBV7-2 and TRBJ1-6; no clear D gene. Per germline, CDR1 SGHTA and CDR2 FQGNSA. V was pared by 3 bases and J by 10 bases, with 16 bases between. CDR3 length: 15 residues. The CDR3 region has the DNA TGTGCCAGCAGCTTCTCGGACGAGTTACTCTCACCCCTCCACTTT. The encoded protein is CASSFSDELLSPLHF. The whole variable domain, remainder taken from reference TRBV7-2 and TRBJ1-6, is GAGVSQSPSNKVTEKGKDVELRCDPISGHTALYWYRQSLGQGLEFLIYFQGNSAPDKSGLPSDRFSAERTGGSVSTLTIQRTQQEDSAVYLCASSFSDELLSPLHFGNGTRLTVT.

J is TRBJ2-1 and V is TRBV2; TRBD2 might be the D (6 bases). Per germline, CDR1 SNHLY and CDR2 FYNNEI. This CDR3 is built from 15 residues. V lost 2 bases and J lost 7, with 15 bases in between. CDR3: CASSESGYVENEQFF. As DNA, the CDR3 is TGTGCCAGCAGTGAAAGCGGGTACGTTGAAAATGAGCAGTTCTTC.

CDR3 coding DNA: TGTGCCAGCAGTTTGAAGGCACAGGGGAGGGAGTCTGGAAACACCATATATTTT. This encodes CASSLKAQGRESGNTIYF. This chain joins TRBV27 and TRBJ1-3; 7 nucleotides agree with TRBD1. V was pared by 3 bases and J by 1 base, with 12 bases of the junction left unmatched. Germline assignment: CDR1 MNHEY and CDR2 SMNVEV (reference sequence). The CDR3 runs 18 residues.